This TCR beta chain was obtained from a study of neurological immune-mediated disorders. Findings of the study overall: There was no clinical or MRI feature that was associated with the multiple sclerosis repertoire cluster.

The cDNA was generated through 5'RACE incorporating 10-nucleotide random UMIs. TCRdb called the 5' RACE reads again in MiXCR, with one record for every CDR3 protein. The sample gives 45,000 to 55,000 distinct CDR3 sequences, 4.5% to 7% of which show up once; approximately 1.5% is in the top ten. Use was made of around 1 million CD4+ or CD8+ T cells in sorted libraries. This clonotype was found many times. Its antigen is still unknown. The CDR3 spans 13 residues. Germline V CDR1 and CDR2: SSHAT, FNYEAQ (reference sequence). The receptor comes from a woman aged 18 to 35 with multiple sclerosis. V is TRBV7-7 and J is TRBJ2-2; 9 nucleotides line up with TRBD1. The sample consisted of CD4+ T cells from blood. In nucleotides, the CDR3 is TGTGCTACGGGACAGGGTTGGACCGGGGAGCTGTTTTTT. Protein sequence: CATGQGWTGELFF. The variable domain in full, completed from reference TRBV7-7 and TRBJ2-2, reads GAGVSQSPRYKVTKRGQDVTLRCDPISSHATLYWYQQALGQGPEFLTYFNYEAQPDKSGLPSDRFSAERPEGSISTLTIQRTEQRDSAMYRCATGQGWTGELFFGEGSRLTVL.